This TCR beta chain was profiled in a study of blood T cells in healthy people across ages. The use of a sample-barcoded 5' primer and a J-beta primer mix characterized a second PCR of roughly 6 to 11 cycles. All cDNA molecules were each tagged by a template-switch adaptor with 12 random nucleotides. MiXCR was run by TCRdb on the 5' RACE reads, yielding one entry per CDR3 protein. This table has 800,000 or so distinct CDR3 sequences, less than 80% appearing once. The J segment lost 6 bases and the V segment lost 4 bases, leaving 10 bases of the junction unmatched. Germline values: CDR1 LGHDT, CDR2 YNNKEL (reference sequence). The CDR3 sequence is 15 residues long.

What was sequenced was blood. The rearrangement joins TRBV3-1 to TRBJ2-3; TRBD2 matches 7 bases. This TCR was recovered from a man aged 30 to 39 in good health. This chain's CDR3 is CASSPLAERRDTQYF. Written as DNA, the CDR3 is TGTGCCAGCAGCCCGCTAGCGGAAAGAAGGGATACGCAGTATTTT.